A single sample gave rise to the 17 T cell receptor beta chains below, sequenced in a study of control samples from healthy donors and cancer patients. This table comes from immunoSEQ multiplex PCR, and its TCRdb copy is limited to in-frame clones, with some not included. The table has approximately 71,000 clones, roughly nine tenths seen once. Sequenced material: PBMCs. The source of these receptors is a man between 60 and 75 years old with lung cancer.

V gene TRBV7-6 combines with J gene TRBJ2-2, with a tentative D call TRBD1 (6 bases). With 5 bases removed from V and 1 base from J, the gap between germline ends came to 11 bases. Per the germline V gene, CDR1 is SGHVS and CDR2 is FNYEAQ. The CDR3 is made up of 15 amino acids. In DNA, the CDR3 is TGTGCCAGCAGCCCACCGGGACAGAACACCGGGGAGCTGTTTTTT. Amino acids: CASSPPGQNTGELFF.

Judged by abundance, this clone is medium-sized. The chain joins TRBV3-1 (or the pseudogene TRBV3-2) to TRBJ1-1; weak D call: TRBD1 (6 bases). Trimming left V 3 bases short and J 6 bases short, with 11 bases between. This CDR3 is 13 amino acids long. CDR1 is LGHDT and CDR2 is YNNKEL in the germline V gene (reference sequence). CDR3 nucleotide sequence: TGTGCCAGCAGCCATACAGGGTCTGCTGAAGCTTTCTTT. This gives the protein CASSHTGSAEAFF.

The chain uses TRBV18 and TRBJ1-6, with 9 nucleotides matching TRBD1. The CDR3 loop spans 14 amino acids. Germline CDR1 reads KGHSH; CDR2 reads LQKENI. Losses at the gene ends were 6 bases for V and 7 bases for J; bases not matched to a gene: 4. The CDR3 DNA is TGTGCCAGCTCCCGGGACAGGGAGAATTCACCCCTCCACTTT. This translates into CASSRDRENSPLHF. Looking up the rest from reference TRBV18 and TRBJ1-6 gives the full variable domain: NAGVMQNPRHLVRRRGQEARLRCSPMKGHSHVYWYRQLPEEGLKFMVYLQKENIIDESGMPKERFSAEFPKEGPSILRIQQVVRGDSAAYFCASSRDRENSPLHFGNGTRLTVT.

CDR3 nucleotide sequence: TGTGCCATCAGTGGGGGAGGGGATGGCTACACCTTC. It encodes CAISGGGDGYTF. The V call is TRBV10-3, the J call TRBJ1-2; D is perhaps TRBD1 (5 bases). The CDR3 has 12 residues. Trimming left V 4 bases short and J 6 bases short, with 9 bases between. Germline assignment: CDR1 ENHRY and CDR2 SYGVKD.

CDR3 amino acids: CASRAGTGDHEQYF. CDR3 DNA sequence: TGTGCCAGCAGGGCCGGGACAGGGGACCACGAGCAGTACTTC. The V call is TRBV6-6, the J call TRBJ2-7; 10 bases are shared with TRBD1. Germline assignment: CDR1 MNHNY and CDR2 SVGAGI (reference sequence). The CDR3 sequence is 14 residues long. V was clipped by 6 bases and J by 5 bases; unmatched bases: 7.

The count of this clone is one. The chain recombines TRBV5-5 with TRBJ2-5, with 8 bases fitting TRBD1. There are 15 residues in the CDR3. Germline values: CDR1 SGHKS, CDR2 YYEKEE (reference sequence). The J segment lost 1 base and the V segment lost 4 bases, leaving 6 bases of the junction unmatched. In DNA form, the CDR3 reads TGTGCCAGCAGCACCCGGACAGGGAGCCAAGAGACCCAGTACTTC. Its protein is CASSTRTGSQETQYF.

This clone was counted once. In DNA form, the CDR3 reads TGTGCCTGGAGTGGGCAGGGGAGTAATGGCTACACCTTC. The encoded protein is CAWSGQGSNGYTF. The chain combines TRBV30 with TRBJ1-2; tentative D call: TRBD1 (6 bases). The V end was cut by 1 base, the J end by 6 bases, with 12 bases between. Germline V lookup: CDR1 GTSNPN, CDR2 SVGIG (reference sequence). The CDR3 length is 13 residues.

The chain is built from TRBV9 and TRBJ1-2, with D possibly TRBD1 on 6 matching bases. V lost 2 bases to trimming and J lost 7 bases, with 12 bases between them. The CDR3 has 13 residues. Germline V CDR1 and CDR2: SGDLS, YYNGEE. The CDR3 sequence is CASSVGLRGGYTF. CDR3 nucleotide sequence: TGTGCCAGCAGCGTCGGACTCAGGGGTGGCTACACCTTC.

The chain links TRBV27 to TRBJ2-6; D is undetermined. The V gene's germline CDR1 is MNHEY and CDR2 SMNVEV (reference sequence). CDR3 size: 15 residues. V shed 6 bases and J shed 0 bases, with 9 bases lying between them. Written as DNA, the CDR3 is TGTGCCAGCAGGCATATGTCCTCTGGGGCCAACGTCCTGACTTTC. Its protein product is CASRHMSSGANVLTF.

V is TRBV2 and J is TRBJ2-7; D remains unclear. CDR3 size: 12 residues. Trimming cost V 4 bases and J 3 bases, with 7 bases left between them. Germline values: CDR1 SNHLY, CDR2 FYNNEI. The CDR3 reads CASSVNFYEQYF. The CDR3 DNA sequence: TGTGCCAGCAGTGTGAATTTCTACGAGCAGTACTTC.

The J gene is TRBJ2-3, the V gene TRBV3-1 (or the pseudogene TRBV3-2); D might be TRBD1 or TRBD2, each matching 5 bases. The V gene's germline CDR1 is LGHDT and CDR2 YNNKEL (reference sequence). The CDR3 contains 13 residues. The V end was cut by 6 bases, the J end by 4 bases, with 11 bases between. The CDR3 sequence: CASSTMGADTQYF. The DNA of the CDR3 is TGTGCCAGCAGTACAATGGGGGCAGATACGCAGTATTTT.

J is TRBJ2-7 and V is TRBV11-2, with 10 bases matching TRBD2. The CDR3 sequence is 15 residues long. Germline trimming cut 1 base from V and 6 bases from J; bases unmatched to any gene: 6. Germline V gene sequence: CDR1 SGHAT, CDR2 FQNNGV. CDR3 sequence: CASSLVASSGGEQYF. The DNA of the CDR3 is TGTGCCAGCAGCTTAGTGGCCTCTAGCGGGGGCGAGCAGTACTTC.

The chain couples TRBV6-5 to TRBJ2-7; the match to TRBD1 covers 8 bases. The CDR3 consists of 14 residues. J lost 2 bases, V lost 3 bases, and 3 bases had no gene match. Germline V lookup: CDR1 MNHEY, CDR2 SVGAGI. The CDR3 loop reads CASSYNRGAYEQYF. The CDR3 DNA sequence: TGTGCCAGCAGTTATAACAGGGGGGCCTACGAGCAGTACTTC.

The chain recombines TRBV18 with TRBJ2-3; D remains unclear. Germline CDR1 KGHSH, CDR2 LQKENI. The CDR3 loop spans 12 amino acids. V lost 4 bases and J 0 bases, leaving 2 bases between the germline ends. CDR3 DNA: TGTGCCAGCTCACTAAGCACAGATACGCAGTATTTT. It specifies CASSLSTDTQYF.

The CDR3: CASRPIGNPEETQYF. The CDR3 DNA reads TGCGCCAGCAGACCCATAGGGAATCCCGAAGAGACCCAGTACTTC. The chain uses TRBV5-1 and TRBJ2-5; D unresolved. CDR1 is SGHRS and CDR2 is YFSETQ in the germline V gene. CDR3 length equals 15 residues. The V and J ends lost 5 bases and 3 bases respectively, with 17 bases between them.

This chain links TRBV5-1 with TRBJ2-7; 10 nucleotides line up with TRBD1. CDR1 is SGHRS and CDR2 is YFSETQ in the germline V gene. The CDR3 totals 15 residues. The trim removed 4 bases at V and 5 bases at J, leaving 9 bases unmatched. The CDR3 region has the DNA TGCGCCAGCAGCATAGAGGGACAGGGGAATAACGAGCAGTACTTC. It codes for CASSIEGQGNNEQYF.

The V gene is TRBV7-9, the J gene TRBJ2-5; perhaps D is TRBD1 or TRBD2 (5 bases each). V was pared by 7 bases and J by 0 bases, with 12 bases between. CDR1 is SEHNR, CDR2 FQNEAQ, per germline (reference sequence). This CDR3 has 14 amino acids. This CDR3 is CASNPEGYQETQYF. The CDR3 DNA follows: TGTGCCAGCAACCCCGAGGGGTACCAAGAGACCCAGTACTTC.